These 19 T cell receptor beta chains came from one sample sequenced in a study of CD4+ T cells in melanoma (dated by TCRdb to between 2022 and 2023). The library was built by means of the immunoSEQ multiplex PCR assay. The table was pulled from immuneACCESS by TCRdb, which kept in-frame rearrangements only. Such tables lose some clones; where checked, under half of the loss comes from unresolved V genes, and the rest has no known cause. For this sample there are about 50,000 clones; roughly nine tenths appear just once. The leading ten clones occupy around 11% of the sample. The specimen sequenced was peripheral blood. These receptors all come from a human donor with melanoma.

In DNA, the CDR3 is TGTGCCAGCAGCTTGGGTAGCGGGGCCATGAACACTGAAGCTTTCTTT. As protein: CASSLGSGAMNTEAFF. This chain joins TRBV5-4 and TRBJ1-1; TRBD1 might be the D (5 bases). The CDR3 has 16 residues. Trimming left V 0 bases short and J 0 bases short, with 12 bases between. Germline V CDR1 and CDR2: SGHNT, YYREEE (reference sequence).

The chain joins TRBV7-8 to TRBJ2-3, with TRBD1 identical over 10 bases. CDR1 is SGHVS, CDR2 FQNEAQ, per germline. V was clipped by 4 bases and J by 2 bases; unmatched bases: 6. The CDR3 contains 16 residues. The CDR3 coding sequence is TGTGCCAGCAGCTCCGGACAGGGGGATAACACAGATACGCAGTATTTT. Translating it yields CASSSGQGDNTDTQYF.

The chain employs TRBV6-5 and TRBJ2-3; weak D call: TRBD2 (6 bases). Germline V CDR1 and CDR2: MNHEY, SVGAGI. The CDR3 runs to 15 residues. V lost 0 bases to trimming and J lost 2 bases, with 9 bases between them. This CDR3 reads CASSYSIAATDTQYF. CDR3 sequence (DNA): TGTGCCAGCAGTTACTCAATAGCGGCCACAGATACGCAGTATTTT.

The CDR3 loop reads CASSYGQGNYEQYF. The CDR3 coding sequence is TGTGCCAGCAGTTATGGACAGGGGAACTACGAGCAGTACTTC. The rearrangement links TRBV6-6 to TRBJ2-7; 9 bases agree with TRBD1. Trimming took 3 bases from V and 3 from J; bases not matched to a gene: 3. The CDR3 runs to 14 residues. The germline gives CDR1 MNHNY, CDR2 SVGAGI (reference sequence).

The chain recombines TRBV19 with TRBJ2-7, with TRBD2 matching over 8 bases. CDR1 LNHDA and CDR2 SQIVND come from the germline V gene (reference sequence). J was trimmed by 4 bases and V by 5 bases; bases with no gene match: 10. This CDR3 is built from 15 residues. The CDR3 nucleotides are TGTGCCAGTAGTCGCCCCGGGGGGGGTTTTTACGAGCAGTACTTC. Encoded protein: CASSRPGGGFYEQYF.

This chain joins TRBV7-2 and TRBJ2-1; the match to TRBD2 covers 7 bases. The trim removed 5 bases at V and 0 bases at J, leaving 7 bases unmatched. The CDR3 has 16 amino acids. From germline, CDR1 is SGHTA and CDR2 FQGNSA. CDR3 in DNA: TGTGCCAGCAGCCCCCGCGGGGGTAGCTCCTACAATGAGCAGTTCTTC. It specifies CASSPRGGSSYNEQFF.

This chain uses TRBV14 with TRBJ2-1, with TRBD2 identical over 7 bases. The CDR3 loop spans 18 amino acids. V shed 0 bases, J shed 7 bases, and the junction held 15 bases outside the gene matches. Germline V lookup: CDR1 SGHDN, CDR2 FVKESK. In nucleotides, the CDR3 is TGTGCCAGCAGCCAAGATTGGAGAAGCGGGGTGGGGCGGAATGAGCAGTTCTTC. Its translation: CASSQDWRSGVGRNEQFF.

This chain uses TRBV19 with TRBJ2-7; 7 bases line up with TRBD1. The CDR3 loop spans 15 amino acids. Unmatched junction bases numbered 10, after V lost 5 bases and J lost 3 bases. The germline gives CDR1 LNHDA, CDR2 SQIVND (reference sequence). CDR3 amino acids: CASSSRDSLLYEQYF. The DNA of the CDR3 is TGTGCCAGTAGTTCCCGGGACAGTCTACTCTACGAGCAGTACTTC.

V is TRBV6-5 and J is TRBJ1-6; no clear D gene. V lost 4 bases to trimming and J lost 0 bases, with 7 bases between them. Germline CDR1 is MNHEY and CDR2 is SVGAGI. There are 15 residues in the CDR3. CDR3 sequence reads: CASSSASSYNSPLHF. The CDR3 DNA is TGTGCCAGCAGTTCAGCGAGCTCCTATAATTCACCCCTCCACTTT.

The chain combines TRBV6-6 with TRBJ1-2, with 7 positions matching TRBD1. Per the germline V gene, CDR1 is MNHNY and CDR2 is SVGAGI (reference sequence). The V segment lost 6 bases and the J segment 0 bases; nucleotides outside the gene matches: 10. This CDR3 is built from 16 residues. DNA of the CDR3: TGTGCCAGCAGCCGGGACAGCGACTTCCCTAACTATGGCTACACCTTC. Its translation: CASSRDSDFPNYGYTF.

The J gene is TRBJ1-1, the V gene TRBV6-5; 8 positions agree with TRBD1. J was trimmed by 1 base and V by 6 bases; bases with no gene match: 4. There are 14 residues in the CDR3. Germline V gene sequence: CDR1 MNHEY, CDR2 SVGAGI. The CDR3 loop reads CASSSGGSNTEAFF. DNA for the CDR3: TGTGCCAGCAGCTCAGGGGGCTCGAACACTGAAGCTTTCTTT.

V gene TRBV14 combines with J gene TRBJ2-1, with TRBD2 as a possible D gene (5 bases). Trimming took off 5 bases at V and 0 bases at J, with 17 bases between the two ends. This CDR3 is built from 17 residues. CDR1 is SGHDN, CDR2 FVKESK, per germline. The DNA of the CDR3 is TGTGCCAGCAGCGTTCGGACTTTTTACAGCTCCTACAATGAGCAGTTCTTC. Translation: CASSVRTFYSSYNEQFF.

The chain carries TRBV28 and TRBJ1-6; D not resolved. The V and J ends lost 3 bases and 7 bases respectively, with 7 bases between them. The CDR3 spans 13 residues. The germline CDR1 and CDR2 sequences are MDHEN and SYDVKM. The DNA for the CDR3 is TGTGCCAGCAGTTTGTTTTGGAATTCACCCCTCCACTTT. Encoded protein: CASSLFWNSPLHF.

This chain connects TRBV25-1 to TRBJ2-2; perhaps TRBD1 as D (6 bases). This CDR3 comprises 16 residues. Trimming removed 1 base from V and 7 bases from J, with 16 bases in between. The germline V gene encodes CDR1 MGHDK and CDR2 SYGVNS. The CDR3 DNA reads TGTGCCAGCAGTGAATTTCTTGGGACAATGGGCGGGGAGCTGTTTTTT. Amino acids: CASSEFLGTMGGELFF.

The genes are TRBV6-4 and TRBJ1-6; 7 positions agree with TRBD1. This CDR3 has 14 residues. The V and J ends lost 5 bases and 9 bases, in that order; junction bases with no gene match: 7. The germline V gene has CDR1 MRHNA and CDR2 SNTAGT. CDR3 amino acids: CASSPDRAGSPLHF. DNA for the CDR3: TGTGCCAGCAGTCCCGACAGGGCGGGTTCACCCCTCCACTTT.

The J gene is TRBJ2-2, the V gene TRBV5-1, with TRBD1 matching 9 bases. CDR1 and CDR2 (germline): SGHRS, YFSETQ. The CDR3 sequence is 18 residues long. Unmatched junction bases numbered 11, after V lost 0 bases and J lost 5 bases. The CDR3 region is CASSLAVPGQGGTGELFF. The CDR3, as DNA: TGCGCCAGCAGCTTGGCCGTCCCGGGACAGGGAGGGACCGGGGAGCTGTTTTTT.

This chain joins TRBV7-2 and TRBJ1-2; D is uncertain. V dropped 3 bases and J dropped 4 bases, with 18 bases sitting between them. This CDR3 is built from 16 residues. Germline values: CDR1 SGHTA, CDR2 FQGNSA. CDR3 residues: CASSFKVTEGSYGYTF. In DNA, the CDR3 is TGTGCCAGCAGCTTTAAGGTAACCGAGGGATCCTATGGCTACACCTTC.

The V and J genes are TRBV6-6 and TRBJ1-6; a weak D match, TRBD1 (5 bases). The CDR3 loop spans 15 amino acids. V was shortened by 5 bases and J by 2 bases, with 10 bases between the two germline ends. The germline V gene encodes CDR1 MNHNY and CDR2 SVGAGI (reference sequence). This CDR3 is CASSPQGTYNSPLHF. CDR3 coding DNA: TGTGCCAGCAGTCCCCAGGGAACCTATAATTCACCCCTCCACTTT.

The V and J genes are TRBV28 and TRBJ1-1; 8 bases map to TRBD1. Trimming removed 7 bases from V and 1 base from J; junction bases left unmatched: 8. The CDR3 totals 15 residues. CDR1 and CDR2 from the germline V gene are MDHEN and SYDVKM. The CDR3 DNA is TGTGCCAGCACCCTCCCAGGACAGGGGAACACTGAAGCTTTCTTT. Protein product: CASTLPGQGNTEAFF.